What follows describes a single T cell receptor beta chain. The specificity of this receptor is unknown. It has no much larger one-base neighbor in the sample; base qualities were not kept. TCRbeta CDR3 regions were amplified from genomic DNA using the immunoSEQ Assay, a bias-controlled multiplex PCR. In the paper's pipeline: The number of nucleated cells in each sample was estimated from the amplification of reference gene primers within the assay. To quantify the absolute abundance of each unique TCRbeta CDR3 rearrangement, sequence reads were collapsed and filtered. For each sample, productive Simpson clonality was calculated as the square root of Simpson's diversity index across productive rearrangements. TCRdb mirrors the immuneACCESS table, restricted to in-frame sequences. Some clones are absent from its copies; in checked studies, under half trace to an unresolved V gene, and the reason for the others is unknown. That table gives V, J and clone size, and the DNA gave D and trimming. The sample table records approximately 250,000 clones; approximately 90% of these occur just once. Roughly 2.8% of the sample rests with the top ten.

The data stem from a study of blood T cell repertoires in COVID-19 (dated by TCRdb to the early 2020s). Notes on the research overall: Samples covering the acute and convalescent phases of COVID-19 were provided by collaborators in the United States, Italy and Spain. Samples came from the ongoing ImmuneRACE study (first 160 participants) plus 1,254 subjects from 6 global collaborators. The repertoires were released in a freely available public database intended as a resource for research on the immune response to SARS-CoV-2. Where available, HLA class I and class II types were taken from metadata supplied by the sample provider and were not determined by assay-based typing. Deeply sampled blood TCRbeta repertoires from subjects exposed to, actively infected with, or recovered from COVID-19 were included in the dataset. The sample metadata nearly always contained a de-identified subject ID, COVID-19 status, age in years and sex. The prospective study material was composed of cDNA or gDNA derived from T cells, B-cell-depleted T cells, or PBMCs.

From V the trimming removes 3 bases and from J it removes 6 bases, while the gene matches leave 7 bases of the junction unaccounted for. There are 15 amino acids in the CDR3, from cysteine to phenylalanine inclusive. The only DNA kept is the CDR3, 45 bases in frame from the first base. Sequences MDHEN (CDR1) and SYDVKM (CDR2) are obtained from the germline V gene. Participants in the prospective study were enrolled through a virtual design, were aged about 18 to 89 years, and lived in 24 United States geographic areas. In the prospective study, participants were assigned to cohorts based on the clinical history participants reported in a screening survey and a study questionnaire. A participant counted as exposed if, within 2 weeks of entering the study, that participant had been in contact with someone who had a PCR-confirmed or clinician-diagnosed COVID-19 case. In the prospective study, whole blood, serum and a nasopharyngeal or oropharyngeal swab were collected from each participant by mobile phlebotomists. Additional blood draws and questionnaires over an approximately 2-month period could optionally be provided by prospective study participants. Prospective study blood samples were shipped either frozen or at room temperature before DNA extraction.

General findings and caveats noted by the study authors: The amount of clinical and demographic metadata varied by source and participant and was provided uncurated.

Sequences were obtained from PBMCs or T cells enriched from blood (not recorded which). The rearranged segments are TRBV28 and TRBJ1-5; TRBD1 matches 8 bases in the middle. This receptor was identified in a man in his forties or fifties who had been exposed to COVID-19. Here the CDR3 is given as CASSFTGGRSQPQHF. The nucleotides read TGTGCCAGCAGTTTTACAGGGGGTCGAAGTCAGCCCCAGCATTTT.